Only a few counts were recorded for the clone carrying this T cell receptor (beta chain). Antigen specificity is unknown. Trimming left V 2 bases short and J 1 base short, with 14 bases between. The CDR3 is 16 residues long. Germline V CDR1 and CDR2: MNHNS, SASEGT. This sample is part of a study of beta chain features in type 1 diabetes. Study-wide findings and caveats: The naive, central memory and Treg TCRB repertoires showed an apparent similarity that was greater among patients than among healthy donors. Within each of all four CD4+ subsets, Type 1 diabetes patients had TCRB CDR3s that were moderately but significantly shorter.

Sorted populations all had greater than 95% purity. Of the isolated RNA, all was reverse transcribed, and so the sequenced material was expressed TCRB transcripts. The study sequenced naive, central memory and regulatory T cell samples to an average of roughly 3.8 million reads. This table comes from immunoSEQ multiplex PCR, and its TCRdb copy is limited to in-frame clones, with some not included. This table holds 93,000 or so clones, 28% found once. V is TRBV6-1 and J is TRBJ2-5, with D perhaps TRBD2 (6 bases). This TCR came from a woman aged 18-30 years with type 1 diabetes. The specimen was central memory CD4+ T cells from blood. CDR3 coding DNA: TGTGCCAGCAGTGAAAATCCGGGAGTACCCCAAGAGACCCAGTACTTC. Protein: CASSENPGVPQETQYF.